This T cell receptor (beta chain) was documented in a study of T-cell memory formation after mild COVID-19. Only a few counts were recorded for this clonotype. 5'RACE primed at constant segments yielded TCR alpha and TCR beta cDNA libraries bearing sample barcodes and UMIs. TCRdb redid the calling of the 5' RACE reads with MiXCR, one entry per CDR3 protein. Here the sample spans about 400,000 distinct CDR3 sequences, 20% to 30% being singletons. This CDR3 spans 13 amino acids. V was pared by 0 bases and J by 11 bases, with 13 bases between. This chain connects TRBV12-3 or TRBV12-4 to TRBJ1-1; D possibly corresponds to TRBD1 (5 bases). The TCR originated in an adult woman who had mild COVID-19 (a few samples of this study predate the infection). Cell type and time point are not known. The sequenced sample was PBMCs or a T cell subset sorted from them (not recorded which). In nucleotides, the CDR3 is TGTGCCAGCAGTTTAGCCCAGGGACTTGACGCTTTCTTT. Residues: CASSLAQGLDAFF.